A single sample is the source of the 24 T cell receptor beta chains below, sequenced in a study of blood T cell repertoires in COVID-19. Generated by immunoSEQ multiplex PCR, the TCRdb table keeps only in-frame clones and is missing some. The data contain over 250,000 clones, approximately 91% of them seen just once; the ten biggest clones take up 0.7% to 0.85%. What was sequenced was peripheral blood. The receptor set was obtained from a woman aged 30 to 39 with acute or convalescent COVID-19.

This rearrangement joins TRBV30 to TRBJ2-3; 7 bases line up with TRBD2. V dropped 1 base and J dropped 3; count of bases not matched to a gene: 10. The CDR3 spans 16 residues. Germline-derived CDR1 and CDR2 are GTSNPN and SVGIG (reference sequence). CDR3 in DNA: TGTGCCTGGAGTGCCAGCGGCTGGGGAGGGACAGATACGCAGTATTTT. Protein product: CAWSASGWGGTDTQYF.

This clone was counted only a few times. The chain is built from TRBV27 and TRBJ2-2, with 10 bases identical to TRBD2. Germline CDR1 MNHEY, CDR2 SMNVEV (reference sequence). The CDR3 length is 15 residues. V lost 2 bases and J lost 6; bases outside the gene matches: 3. CDR3 protein: CASSLLAGASGELFF. In DNA, the CDR3 is TGTGCCAGCAGTTTACTAGCGGGAGCGTCCGGGGAGCTGTTTTTT.

The V call is TRBV7-9, the J call TRBJ2-7; 8 bases agree with TRBD2. The V and J ends lost 1 base and 7 bases, in that order; junction bases with no gene match: 15. This CDR3 contains 17 residues. Germline V gives CDR1 SEHNR, CDR2 FQNEAQ (reference sequence). CDR3 region: CASSLVAPGLAAREQYF. The CDR3 DNA is TGTGCCAGCAGCTTAGTTGCGCCCGGACTAGCCGCTCGTGAGCAGTACTTC.

This chain uses TRBV7-8 with TRBJ1-3; D is uncertain. This CDR3 has 16 residues. Deletions cut 5 bases from V and 0 bases from J, with 14 bases between. Germline CDR1 and CDR2: SGHVS and FQNEAQ. This CDR3 is CASSQLLLGSGNTIYF. The DNA of the CDR3 is TGTGCCAGCAGCCAGCTATTACTCGGCTCTGGAAACACCATATATTTT.

V usage is TRBV9 and J usage is TRBJ2-1, with D possibly being TRBD2 (6 bases). V lost 0 bases to trimming and J lost 4 bases, with 17 bases between them. This CDR3 is built from 17 residues. The germline V gene encodes CDR1 SGDLS and CDR2 YYNGEE. CDR3 region: CASSVVGGGLAYNEQFF. The CDR3 nucleotides are TGTGCCAGCAGCGTAGTGGGGGGTGGGCTAGCTTACAATGAGCAGTTCTTC.

The sample holds one count of this clone. This chain links TRBV6-6 with TRBJ2-1, with TRBD1 identical over 10 bases. Germline CDR1 MNHNY, CDR2 SVGAGI (reference sequence). With V trimmed by 6 bases and J by 9 bases, 11 bases remained unmatched. The CDR3 loop spans 15 amino acids. CDR3 sequence (DNA): TGTGCCAGCAGCCGAGACAGGGGGCGCGGTAGTGAGCAGTTCTTC. Translation gives CASSRDRGRGSEQFF.

This clone was detected only a few times. The chain combines TRBV10-3 with TRBJ1-2; TRBD1 matches at 7 bases. V lost 6 bases and J lost 6; bases outside the gene matches: 13. From germline, CDR1 is ENHRY and CDR2 SYGVKD. The length of the CDR3 is 15 residues. CDR3 amino acids: CAISGSDRPSDGYTF. The DNA for the CDR3 is TGTGCCATCAGCGGATCGGACAGGCCGTCTGATGGCTACACCTTC.

The chain joins TRBV27 to TRBJ2-1; 11 nucleotides agree with TRBD2. The V and J ends lost 6 bases and 4 bases, in that order; junction bases with no gene match: 5. Germline V gives CDR1 MNHEY, CDR2 SMNVEV (reference sequence). This CDR3 region has 15 residues. The CDR3 region is CASSRSGRDYNEQFF. CDR3 DNA sequence: TGTGCCAGCAGCCGTAGCGGGAGGGATTACAATGAGCAGTTCTTC.

The chain uses TRBV30 and TRBJ2-3; a weak D match, TRBD1 (5 bases). CDR3 length equals 14 residues. CDR1 is GTSNPN, CDR2 SVGIG, per germline (reference sequence). Deletions cut 2 bases from V and 3 bases from J, with 12 bases between. This CDR3 is CAWSIGAGTDTQYF. The CDR3, as DNA: TGTGCCTGGAGTATAGGGGCAGGAACAGATACGCAGTATTTT.

CDR3 protein: CAPDPGGANQPQHF. In DNA form, the CDR3 reads TGTGCCCCTGACCCAGGGGGCGCCAATCAGCCCCAGCATTTT. The J gene is TRBJ1-5, the V gene TRBV19, with 8 bases fitting TRBD1. The CDR3 length is 14 residues. With 11 bases clipped from V and 3 bases from J, the junction kept 9 bases outside the gene matches. Looked up from germline, CDR1 is LNHDA and CDR2 is SQIVND (reference sequence).

This chain connects TRBV4-1 to TRBJ1-5; D unclear. Looked up from germline, CDR1 is MGHRA and CDR2 is YSYEKL. Trimming cost V 5 bases and J 5 bases, with 16 bases left between them. The CDR3 is made up of 15 amino acids. The DNA for the CDR3 is TGCGCCAGCAGCGTTTTCGAGGGTTCGGATCAGCCCCAGCATTTT. This gives the protein CASSVFEGSDQPQHF.

The rearrangement joins TRBV5-1 to TRBJ2-3; D may be TRBD2 (6 bases). Germline V gene data show CDR1 as SGHRS and CDR2 as YFSETQ. The V end lost 4 bases, the J end lost 3 bases, and 12 bases lay between the germline ends. This CDR3 comprises 14 residues. The CDR3: CASSPGDRTDTQYF. In nucleotides, the CDR3 is TGCGCCAGCAGCCCGGGGGATAGGACAGATACGCAGTATTTT.

This clone was seen once. The chain employs TRBV5-6 and TRBJ1-3; D is unresolved. Trimming removed 2 bases at V and 0 bases at J, with 6 bases between. Germline CDR1 reads SGHDT; CDR2 reads YYEEEE. The CDR3 runs 14 residues. CDR3 sequence reads: CASSFYSSGNTIYF. Written as DNA, the CDR3 is TGTGCCAGCAGCTTTTACAGCTCTGGAAACACCATATATTTT.

This clone has a single count. V gene TRBV6-5 combines with J gene TRBJ2-7; 8 nucleotides align to TRBD1. This CDR3 comprises 14 residues. Germline CDR1 and CDR2: MNHEY and SVGAGI. The J segment lost 0 bases and the V segment lost 6 bases, leaving 4 bases of the junction unmatched. CDR3 loop: CASRGDRSSYEQYF. CDR3 in DNA: TGTGCCAGCAGGGGGGACAGGAGCTCCTACGAGCAGTACTTC.

V and J are TRBV6-5 and TRBJ1-4; no reliable D call. V shed 1 base and J shed 0 bases, with 6 bases lying between them. Germline assignment: CDR1 MNHEY and CDR2 SVGAGI. The CDR3 is 15 residues long. CDR3 in DNA: TGTGCCAGCAGTTACTATGCGGCAACTAATGAAAAACTGTTTTTT. As protein: CASSYYAATNEKLFF.

J is TRBJ1-2 and V is TRBV10-3, with 9 bases matching TRBD1. The J segment lost 2 bases and the V segment lost 4 bases, leaving 8 bases of the junction unmatched. The CDR3 runs 16 residues. Germline CDR1 is ENHRY and CDR2 is SYGVKD. CDR3 sequence: CAISAPGQGRNYGYTF. CDR3 in DNA: TGTGCCATCAGTGCCCCCGGACAGGGGAGGAACTATGGCTACACCTTC.

The chain joins TRBV27 to TRBJ1-1, with 9 bases that match TRBD1. The CDR3 runs 14 residues. J lost 6 bases, V lost 5 bases, and 7 bases had no gene match. Germline V gene data show CDR1 as MNHEY and CDR2 as SMNVEV (reference sequence). The DNA of the CDR3 is TGTGCCAGCAGTGCGGGACAGGGTCGCGCTGAAGCTTTCTTT. This translates into CASSAGQGRAEAFF.

The chain recombines TRBV6-2 or TRBV6-3 with TRBJ2-7; no clear D gene. V was cut by 5 bases and J by 2 bases, with 16 bases left in between. Germline CDR1 reads MNHEY; CDR2 reads SVGEGT. The CDR3 spans 15 residues. This CDR3 reads CASSDPGLGAYEQYF. As DNA, the CDR3 is TGTGCCAGCAGTGACCCCGGGTTGGGTGCCTACGAGCAGTACTTC.

On this clone: This sample also contains other DNA sequences that code for the same CDR3. The chain's CDR3 is CASSLGLAGGTDTQYF. Here the CDR3 DNA reads TGTGCCAGCAGCTTGGGACTAGCGGGGGGCACAGATACGCAGTATTTT. V is TRBV5-4 and J is TRBJ2-3; 12 nucleotides agree with TRBD2. CDR1 SGHNT and CDR2 YYREEE come from the germline V gene (reference sequence). Germline trimming cut 0 bases from V and 1 base from J; bases unmatched to any gene: 0. CDR3 size: 16 residues.

The chain links TRBV7-8 to TRBJ2-1; D may be TRBD2 (6 bases). Germline V lookup: CDR1 SGHVS, CDR2 FQNEAQ. This CDR3 is built from 16 residues. Trimming pared 0 bases from V and 8 bases from J, leaving 17 bases between. This chain's CDR3 is CASSLASRSSVDEQFF. CDR3 in DNA: TGTGCCAGCAGCTTAGCTTCCCGGTCTAGCGTCGATGAGCAGTTCTTC.

The chain combines TRBV5-1 with TRBJ2-1, with 7 bases identical to TRBD1. Germline V gives CDR1 SGHRS, CDR2 YFSETQ. The V gene end was trimmed by 4 bases and the J gene end by 10 bases; junction bases not matched to a gene: 5. The CDR3 length is 12 residues. The CDR3 region has the DNA TGCGCCAGCAGCGCTCAGGGGGAGGAGCAGTTCTTC. It specifies CASSAQGEEQFF.

DNA for the CDR3: TGTGCCAGCAGTTTAATGTCTGGGACAGGGAATCAGCCCCAGCATTTT. Translating gives CASSLMSGTGNQPQHF. The V call is TRBV27, the J call TRBJ1-5; TRBD1 agrees at 9 bases. Germline V gene data show CDR1 as MNHEY and CDR2 as SMNVEV (reference sequence). After removal of 2 bases from V and 4 bases from J, the junction contained 6 bases not matched to a gene. This CDR3 has 16 amino acids.

The chain recombines TRBV14 with TRBJ2-3; TRBD2 matches 8 bases. This CDR3 contains 14 residues. Germline V lookup: CDR1 SGHDN, CDR2 FVKESK. V was clipped by 9 bases and J by 2 bases; unmatched bases: 7. The CDR3 is CASKETSDTDTQYF. The CDR3 region has the DNA TGTGCCAGTAAAGAGACTAGCGACACAGATACGCAGTATTTT.

The chain links TRBV10-1 to TRBJ2-1; the D gene is possibly TRBD2 (5 bases). CDR1 is WNHNN, CDR2 SYGVQD, per germline (reference sequence). The CDR3 is made up of 16 amino acids. Trimming took off 0 bases at V and 0 bases at J, with 9 bases between the two ends. CDR3 protein: CASSESGTSSYNEQFF. CDR3 DNA sequence: TGCGCCAGCAGTGAGTCGGGCACTAGCTCCTACAATGAGCAGTTCTTC.